This T cell receptor beta chain was captured in a study of blood T cell repertoires in COVID-19. Turning to the study itself: COVID-19 samples from acute and convalescent phases originated in the United States, Italy and Spain. The cDNA or gDNA used as material had been derived from T cells, B-cell-depleted T cells, or PBMCs.

The table lists this clone with a few counts. This CDR3 spans 15 amino acids. Trimming removed 3 bases at V and 2 bases at J, with 11 bases between. CDR1 is SNHLY, CDR2 FYNNEI, per germline. Authors' methods: It was from reference gene primer amplification that nucleated cell counts were estimated. Sequencing used immunoSEQ multiplex PCR; TCRdb keeps in-frame clones, though not all of them. Clone size and the V and J calls come from that table; the DNA yielded D and trimming. The sample holds about 190,000 clones, roughly 80% seen once. Sample: peripheral blood. The receptor comes from a woman aged 45-65 years with acute or convalescent COVID-19. The chain uses TRBV2 and TRBJ1-5, with D possibly matching TRBD1 (5 bases). The CDR3 DNA reads as TGTGCCAGCAGTGATTTGGGGGGGGGCAATCAGCCCCAGCATTTT. Protein sequence: CASSDLGGGNQPQHF.